The 24 T cell receptor beta chains below all came from one sample that was sequenced in a study of spatial heterogeneity in lung cancer. TCRdb re-analysed the 5' RACE reads in MiXCR, keeping a single row per CDR3 protein. The sample has approximately 44,000 distinct CDR3 sequences, approximately 13% seen once. The time point: sample taken at primary tumor resection. Extraction of whole RNA from tumor, nontumor lung or frozen PBMC preceded unsorted sequencing. The sequencing used PBMCs, collected at surgery. The receptor set was obtained from a male donor with early-stage non-small cell lung cancer.

In this sample, this clonotype turned up a few times. DNA for the CDR3: TGTGCCAGCAGTTTCTCTAGAGGAGAATCCCACGAGCAGTACTTC. Protein product: CASSFSRGESHEQYF. The chain recombines TRBV27 with TRBJ2-7, with D uncertain. Germline assignment: CDR1 MNHEY and CDR2 SMNVEV (reference sequence). V lost 3 bases, J lost 5 bases, and 17 bases lay in between. This CDR3 has 15 amino acids.

This chain connects TRBV10-3 to TRBJ2-1, with D perhaps matching TRBD1 or TRBD2 (5 bases each). The CDR3 has 15 amino acids. The V gene lost 5 bases and the J gene lost 3 bases, with 14 bases spanning the gap. The V gene's germline CDR1 is ENHRY and CDR2 SYGVKD. CDR3 DNA sequence: TGTGCCATCAGTTTCGACAGTGGGGGCTACAATGAGCAGTTCTTC. This codes for CAISFDSGGYNEQFF.

The V gene is TRBV3-1, the J gene TRBJ1-2; D remains unclear. The CDR3 has 12 amino acids. With 5 bases removed from V and 1 base from J, the gap between germline ends came to 5 bases. Germline V gene data show CDR1 as LGHDT and CDR2 as YNNKEL (reference sequence). The CDR3 is CASSGDNYGYTF. DNA for the CDR3: TGTGCCAGCAGCGGAGATAACTATGGCTACACCTTC. The full variable domain, rest sourced from reference TRBV3-1 and TRBJ1-2, is DTAVSQTPKYLVTQMGNDKSIKCEQNLGHDTMYWYKQDSKKFLKIMFSYNNKELIINETVPNRFSPKSPDKAHLNLHINSLELGDSAVYFCASSGDNYGYTFGSGTRLTVV.

This clonotype came up many times. This chain connects TRBV3-1 to TRBJ1-2; D is unclear. The CDR3 extends over 14 amino acids. Looked up from germline, CDR1 is LGHDT and CDR2 is YNNKEL (reference sequence). V gave up 3 bases and J gave up 8 bases, with 16 bases separating them. Here the CDR3 DNA reads TGTGCCAGCAGCCACCCCCCCCGCGAATGGGGCTACACCTTC. As protein: CASSHPPREWGYTF.

This clonotype was detected only a few times. The chain recombines TRBV28 with TRBJ2-1, with TRBD2 identical over 10 bases. The V gene end was trimmed by 7 bases and the J gene end by 3 bases; junction bases not matched to a gene: 6. This CDR3 has 15 amino acids. Germline CDR1 and CDR2: MDHEN and SYDVKM. CDR3 DNA sequence: TGTGCCAGCACTCTAGCGGGGGCGAACTACAATGAGCAGTTCTTC. As protein: CASTLAGANYNEQFF.

The table lists this clonotype with many counts. CDR3 region: CASSKPQGASFF. CDR3 sequence (DNA): TGTGCCAGCAGTAAACCACAGGGCGCCTCATTCTTT. The V gene is TRBV6-6, the J gene TRBJ1-1; possibly TRBD1 for D (6 bases). The CDR3 loop spans 12 amino acids. CDR1 is MNHNY, CDR2 SVGAGI, per germline (reference sequence). Trimming removed 5 bases from V and 14 bases from J, with 18 bases in between.

The V gene is TRBV3-1, the J gene TRBJ2-7; perhaps TRBD2 as D (6 bases). The CDR3 runs 14 residues. Between the trimmed V and J ends, which lost 3 bases and 3 bases, there was a span of 12 bases. Germline V gene data show CDR1 as LGHDT and CDR2 as YNNKEL (reference sequence). The CDR3 is CASSHGDWGYEQYF. Here the CDR3 DNA reads TGTGCCAGCAGCCATGGGGACTGGGGCTACGAGCAGTACTTC.

This clonotype was counted many times. V is TRBV4-1 and J is TRBJ1-6; maybe TRBD1 (5 bases). The CDR3 length is 14 residues. V was trimmed by 0 bases and J by 6 bases, leaving 6 bases between them. CDR1 and CDR2 (germline): MGHRA, YSYEKL. CDR3 region: CASSQDRGNSPLHF. The CDR3, as DNA: TGCGCCAGCAGCCAAGATAGGGGTAATTCACCCCTCCACTTT.

J is TRBJ2-3 and V is TRBV28; 7 positions agree with TRBD1. This CDR3 comprises 15 residues. Germline V CDR1 and CDR2: MDHEN, SYDVKM. V lost 2 bases and J lost 2; bases outside the gene matches: 4. For the CDR3, the DNA is TGTGCCAGCAGTTTACCAGGGGGTAACACAGATACGCAGTATTTT. This codes for CASSLPGGNTDTQYF.

This clonotype was counted a few times. The rearrangement links TRBV7-8 to TRBJ2-5; D perhaps matches TRBD1 (5 bases). CDR1 and CDR2 from the germline V gene are SGHVS and FQNEAQ. Trimming shortened V by 6 bases and J by 5 bases, and 13 bases separated the two germline ends. The CDR3 covers 13 residues. The CDR3 is CASSSRVRETQYF. The CDR3 DNA follows: TGTGCCAGCAGTTCCAGGGTGCGGGAGACCCAGTACTTC. The complete variable domain, with remaining parts taken from reference TRBV7-8 and TRBJ2-5, reads GAGVSQSPRYKVAKRGQDVALRCDPISGHVSLFWYQQALGQGPEFLTYFQNEAQLDKSGLPSDRFFAERPEGSVSTLKIQRTQQEDSAVYLCASSSRVRETQYFGPGTRLLVL.

V is TRBV5-1 and J is TRBJ1-2; 9 bases are a match to TRBD1. CDR3 length: 13 amino acids. J lost 7 bases, V lost 0 bases, and 1 base had no gene match. Germline values: CDR1 SGHRS, CDR2 YFSETQ. The CDR3 here is CASSLDRGPGYTF. The CDR3 region has the DNA TGCGCCAGCAGCTTGGACAGGGGGCCTGGCTACACCTTC.

This clonotype occurred a few times. The chain links TRBV12-3 or TRBV12-4 to TRBJ1-1; maybe TRBD1 (5 bases). The CDR3 is made up of 15 amino acids. Trimming left V 10 bases short and J 5 bases short, with 23 bases between. CDR3 sequence (DNA): TGTGCCACCAAACCAGCGTTGGGCGGGGGGACTGAAGCTTTCTTT. Amino acids: CATKPALGGGTEAFF.

In its sample, this clonotype was seen a few times. The genes are TRBV19 and TRBJ2-7; possibly TRBD2 for D (5 bases). CDR1 is LNHDA, CDR2 SQIVND, per germline (reference sequence). V gave up 2 bases and J gave up 6 bases, with 17 bases separating them. The CDR3 loop spans 15 amino acids. The CDR3 protein is CASSILASSSAEQYF. DNA for the CDR3: TGTGCCAGTAGTATATTGGCTAGCAGCTCGGCCGAGCAGTACTTC.

This clonotype was picked up many times. The chain joins TRBV2 to TRBJ1-6; possibly TRBD1 for D (5 bases). The V end lost 5 bases, the J end lost 9 bases, and 8 bases lay between the germline ends. The CDR3 runs 12 residues. Germline CDR1 and CDR2: SNHLY and FYNNEI. CDR3 amino acids: CASSIGTSPLHF. The CDR3 DNA reads TGTGCCAGCAGTATTGGGACTTCACCCCTCCACTTT. The full variable domain, completed using reference TRBV2 and TRBJ1-6, is EPEVTQTPSHQVTQMGQEVILRCVPISNHLYFYWYRQILGQKVEFLVSFYNNEISEKSEIFDDQFSVERPDGSNFTLKIRSTKLEDSAMYFCASSIGTSPLHFGNGTRLTVT.

V gene TRBV18 combines with J gene TRBJ1-1; 7 bases fit TRBD1. The CDR3 contains 13 residues. V shed 3 bases, J shed 4 bases, and the junction held 2 bases outside the gene matches. CDR1 is KGHSH, CDR2 LQKENI, per germline. CDR3 sequence reads: CASSPSGGTEAFF. The CDR3 DNA reads TGTGCCAGCTCACCTTCAGGGGGCACTGAAGCTTTCTTT.

This clonotype has at least ten counts. The gene calls are TRBV12-3 or TRBV12-4 and TRBJ1-5; D gene ambiguous. Trimming removed 0 bases at V and 4 bases at J, with 22 bases between. CDR3 length: 19 residues. The CDR3 loop reads CASSLALPATPTRNQPQHF. CDR3 nucleotides: TGTGCCAGCAGTTTAGCACTCCCGGCCACCCCCACCCGAAATCAGCCCCAGCATTTT.

This clonotype was seen only a few times. The V and J genes are TRBV9 and TRBJ2-3, with 10 nucleotides matching TRBD2. This CDR3 comprises 17 residues. V was clipped by 0 bases and J by 5 bases; unmatched bases: 9. CDR1 and CDR2 from the germline V gene are SGDLS and YYNGEE. CDR3 residues: CASSVGAGGRTGDTQYF. The CDR3 nucleotides are TGTGCCAGCAGCGTAGGAGCGGGAGGGCGGACGGGAGATACGCAGTATTTT.

The table lists this clonotype with a few counts. This rearrangement joins TRBV18 to TRBJ1-6; D remains unclear. V was pared by 2 bases and J by 6 bases, with 5 bases between. This CDR3 is 13 amino acids long. Germline CDR1 KGHSH, CDR2 LQKENI. Here the CDR3 reads CASSPDTNSPLHF. The DNA of the CDR3 is TGTGCCAGCTCACCAGATACTAATTCACCCCTCCACTTT.

This clonotype was found a few times. This chain joins TRBV7-9 and TRBJ1-6; D unresolved. Germline lookup yields CDR1 SEHNR and CDR2 FQNEAQ (reference sequence). This CDR3 spans 14 amino acids. Trimming took off 1 base at V and 9 bases at J, with 10 bases between the two ends. In nucleotides, the CDR3 is TGTGCCAGCAGCTTAGATGGGCTTGCTTCACCCCTCCACTTT. Translation gives CASSLDGLASPLHF.

This clonotype has a count of ten or more. The chain is built from TRBV3-1 and TRBJ1-4, with D unresolved. The length of the CDR3 is 15 residues. The V gene lost 0 bases and the J gene lost 7 bases, with 12 bases spanning the gap. CDR1 and CDR2 (germline): LGHDT, YNNKEL (reference sequence). CDR3 sequence: CASSQDWGGGEKLFF. The DNA for the CDR3 is TGTGCCAGCAGCCAAGACTGGGGAGGTGGTGAAAAACTGTTTTTT.

This clonotype was found a few times. The rearrangement joins TRBV4-1 to TRBJ1-1; D unclear. Germline CDR1 and CDR2: MGHRA and YSYEKL. V dropped 1 base and J dropped 3 bases, with 9 bases sitting between them. This CDR3 comprises 14 residues. CDR3 in DNA: TGCGCCAGCAGCCAAGCCAGGAAGGACACTGAAGCTTTCTTT. Translation gives CASSQARKDTEAFF.

This clonotype was counted many times. The DNA of the CDR3 is TGCAGTGCAACCACCCTCACGCAAGAGACCCAGTACTTC. Amino acid sequence: CSATTLTQETQYF. The J gene is TRBJ2-5, the V gene TRBV20-1; D gene uncertain. Germline loops: CDR1 DFQATT, CDR2 SNEGSKA (reference sequence). The CDR3 consists of 13 residues. The V end was cut by 6 bases, the J end by 2 bases, with 13 bases between.

The chain carries TRBV5-1 and TRBJ2-7; D might be TRBD1 or TRBD2, each matching 5 bases. Trimming left V 2 bases short and J 5 bases short, with 11 bases between. Germline CDR1 is SGHRS and CDR2 is YFSETQ. The CDR3 is 13 amino acids. CDR3 in amino acids: CASSLGTKDEQYF. In DNA form, the CDR3 reads TGCGCCAGCAGCTTAGGGACGAAGGACGAGCAGTACTTC.

CDR3 DNA sequence: TGTGCCAGCAGCCTGACACCCCTCCTAGATGAGCAGTTCTTC. Its protein product is CASSLTPLLDEQFF. The V gene is TRBV7-9, the J gene TRBJ2-1; D ambiguous. CDR3 length equals 14 residues. The ends were cut back, 5 bases at V and 8 bases at J, with 16 bases in the middle. Germline CDR1 reads SEHNR; CDR2 reads FQNEAQ (reference sequence).